Here is one T cell receptor beta chain with its context. Its target is unknown. The J segment lost 4 bases and the V segment lost 2 bases, leaving 13 bases of the junction unmatched. The germline gives CDR1 WNHNN, CDR2 SYGVQD (reference sequence). This CDR3 region has 17 residues. Recent acute infections and vaccinations were absent in the healthy HIV-negative adult donors. The sample originates from a study of shared clonotypes between healthy human individuals. Broader study findings: Generation probabilities were higher for clonotypes shared across all four sorted-subset donors than for unshared ones.

Only in-frame clones appear in the TCRdb table, and some are missing; sequencing was by immunoSEQ multiplex PCR. The sample comprises hundreds of thousands of clones, roughly 70% of which are singletons, and approximately 1.7% rests with the top ten. Sequenced input: memory CD4+ T cells sorted from blood. Documented subset: CD45RA-negative fraction. This receptor was taken from a woman in her twenties or thirties in good health. The chain combines TRBV10-1 with TRBJ2-5; 7 bases match TRBD2. CDR3: CASSERTGGGRGETQYF. As DNA, the CDR3 is TGCGCCAGCAGTGAGAGGACCGGAGGCGGGAGAGGAGAGACCCAGTACTTC.